Sequencing of this TCR beta chain was carried out in a study of blood T cell repertoires in COVID-19. Study summary: Cohort 3 donors counted as recovered after two negative PCRs, clearance, or resolved symptoms.

In the authors' methods: Estimates of nucleated cell counts were drawn from the amplification of reference gene primers. Sequenced by immunoSEQ multiplex PCR; TCRdb stores in-frame clones only, minus some. V, J and clone size are taken as reported in that table, and D and trimming were inferred from the DNA itself. Of approximately 240,000 clones listed, approximately 87% are singletons. Those enrolled, adults aged roughly 18 to 89 years, came from fewer than 25 US areas. The sample was PBMCs or T cells enriched from blood (not recorded which). The sequence was obtained from a woman aged 50 to 65 in a cohort exposed to, infected with or recovered from COVID-19 (not recorded which).

In DNA, the CDR3 is TGTGCCAGCAGTTCTAGCTCCTACGAGCAGTACTTC. Translated: CASSSSSYEQYF. The chain has TRBV12-3 or TRBV12-4 and TRBJ2-7, with D unclear. This CDR3 has 12 amino acids. V was clipped by 4 bases and J by 0 bases, with 4 bases between them.